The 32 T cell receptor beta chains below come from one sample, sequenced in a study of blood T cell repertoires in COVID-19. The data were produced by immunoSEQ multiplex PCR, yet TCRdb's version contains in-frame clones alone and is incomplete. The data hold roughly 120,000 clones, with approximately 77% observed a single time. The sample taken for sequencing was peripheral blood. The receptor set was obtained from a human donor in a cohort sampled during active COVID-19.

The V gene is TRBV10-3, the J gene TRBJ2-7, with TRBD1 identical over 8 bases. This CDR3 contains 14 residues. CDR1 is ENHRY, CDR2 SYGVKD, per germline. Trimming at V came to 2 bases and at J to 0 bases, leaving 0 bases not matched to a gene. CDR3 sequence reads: CAISEDRGSYEQYF. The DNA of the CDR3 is TGTGCCATCAGTGAGGACAGGGGCTCCTACGAGCAGTACTTC.

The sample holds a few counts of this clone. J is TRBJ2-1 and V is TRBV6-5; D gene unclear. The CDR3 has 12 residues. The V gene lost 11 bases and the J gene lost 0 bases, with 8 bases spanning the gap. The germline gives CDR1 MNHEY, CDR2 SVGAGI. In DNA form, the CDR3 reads TGTGCCCTTAAGAGCTCCTACAATGAGCAGTTCTTC. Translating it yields CALKSSYNEQFF.

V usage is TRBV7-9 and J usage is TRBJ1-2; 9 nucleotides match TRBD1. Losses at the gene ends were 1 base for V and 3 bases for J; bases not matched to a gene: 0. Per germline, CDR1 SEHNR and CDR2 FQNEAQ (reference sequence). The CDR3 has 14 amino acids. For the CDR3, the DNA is TGTGCCAGCAGCTTAGGGACAGGGGACTATGGCTACACCTTC. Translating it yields CASSLGTGDYGYTF.

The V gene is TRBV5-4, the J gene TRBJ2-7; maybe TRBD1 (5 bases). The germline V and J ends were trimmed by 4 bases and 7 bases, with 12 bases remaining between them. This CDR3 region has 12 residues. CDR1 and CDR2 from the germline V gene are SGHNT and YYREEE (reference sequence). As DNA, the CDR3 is TGTGCCAGCAGCCCGGACAACCAAGAGCAGTACTTC. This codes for CASSPDNQEQYF.

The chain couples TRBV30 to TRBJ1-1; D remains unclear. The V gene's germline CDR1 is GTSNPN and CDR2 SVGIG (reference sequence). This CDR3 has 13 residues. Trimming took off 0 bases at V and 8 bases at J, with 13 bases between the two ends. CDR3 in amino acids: CAWSVSGRSEAFF. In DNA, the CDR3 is TGTGCCTGGAGTGTAAGCGGCCGGAGCGAAGCTTTCTTT. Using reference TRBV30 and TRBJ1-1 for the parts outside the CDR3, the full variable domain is SQTIHQWPATLVQPVGSPLSLECTVEGTSNPNLYWYRQAAGRGLQLLFYSVGIGQISSEVPQNLSASRPQDRQFILSSKKLLLSDSGFYLCAWSVSGRSEAFFGQGTRLTVV.

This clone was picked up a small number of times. The CDR3 DNA is TGTGCCAGCAGCTCCAGGGATTCTGGGGCCAACGTCCTGACTTTC. The encoded protein is CASSSRDSGANVLTF. The V gene is TRBV7-9, the J gene TRBJ2-6; D possibly corresponds to TRBD1 (5 bases). Between the trimmed V and J ends, which lost 4 bases and 1 base, there was a span of 8 bases. This CDR3 region has 15 residues. Germline V gene data show CDR1 as SEHNR and CDR2 as FQNEAQ (reference sequence).

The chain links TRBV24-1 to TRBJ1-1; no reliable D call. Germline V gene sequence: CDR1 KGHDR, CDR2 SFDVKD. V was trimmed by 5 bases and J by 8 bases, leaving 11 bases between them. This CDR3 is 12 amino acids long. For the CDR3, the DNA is TGTGCCACCAGTGGAGCGCCCGGGGAAGCTTTCTTT. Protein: CATSGAPGEAFF.

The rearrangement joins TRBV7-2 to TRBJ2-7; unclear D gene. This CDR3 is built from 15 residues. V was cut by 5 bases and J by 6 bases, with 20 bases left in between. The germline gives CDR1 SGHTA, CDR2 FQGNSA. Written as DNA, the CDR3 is TGTGCCAGCAGCCCCCTGTTTCGACCCGCGGCCGAGCAGTACTTC. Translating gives CASSPLFRPAAEQYF.

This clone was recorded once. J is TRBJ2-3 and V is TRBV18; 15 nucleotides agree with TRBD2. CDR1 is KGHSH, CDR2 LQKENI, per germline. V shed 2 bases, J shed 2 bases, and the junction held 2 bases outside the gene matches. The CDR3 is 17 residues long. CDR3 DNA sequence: TGTGCCAGCTCACCAGGACTAGCGGGGGGGATCACAGATACGCAGTATTTT. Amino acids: CASSPGLAGGITDTQYF.

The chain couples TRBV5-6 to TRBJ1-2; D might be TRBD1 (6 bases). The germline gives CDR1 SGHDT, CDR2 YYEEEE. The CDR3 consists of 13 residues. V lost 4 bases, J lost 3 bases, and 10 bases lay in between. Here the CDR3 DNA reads TGTGCCAGCAGCGGACAGATCTACTATGGCTACACCTTC. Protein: CASSGQIYYGYTF.

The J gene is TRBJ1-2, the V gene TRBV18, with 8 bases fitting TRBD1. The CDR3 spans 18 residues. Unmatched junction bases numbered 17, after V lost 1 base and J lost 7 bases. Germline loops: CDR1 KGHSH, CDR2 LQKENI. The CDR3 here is CASSPLQGAGLEARGYTF. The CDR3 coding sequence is TGTGCCAGCTCACCACTTCAGGGGGCGGGTCTCGAAGCTCGTGGCTACACCTTC.

The CDR3 reads CASPNPGTGRRAFF. DNA for the CDR3: TGTGCCAGCCCCAATCCCGGGACAGGGCGACGGGCTTTCTTT. The V gene is TRBV6-5, the J gene TRBJ1-1, with 9 bases that match TRBD1. Germline V gives CDR1 MNHEY, CDR2 SVGAGI. The CDR3 length is 14 residues. V gave up 8 bases and J gave up 11 bases; unmatched junction bases: 15.

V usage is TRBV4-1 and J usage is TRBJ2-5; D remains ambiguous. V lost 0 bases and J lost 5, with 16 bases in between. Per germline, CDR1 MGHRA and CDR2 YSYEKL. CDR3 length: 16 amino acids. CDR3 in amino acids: CASSQEASGVGETQYF. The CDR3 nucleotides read TGCGCCAGCAGCCAAGAAGCCTCCGGCGTCGGGGAGACCCAGTACTTC.

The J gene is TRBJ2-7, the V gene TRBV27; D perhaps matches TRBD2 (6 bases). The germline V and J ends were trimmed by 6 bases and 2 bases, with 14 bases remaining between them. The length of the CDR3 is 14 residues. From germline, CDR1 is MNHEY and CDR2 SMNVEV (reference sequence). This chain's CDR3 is CASSTGSRAYEQYF. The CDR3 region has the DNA TGTGCCAGCAGCACCGGGAGCAGGGCCTACGAGCAGTACTTC.

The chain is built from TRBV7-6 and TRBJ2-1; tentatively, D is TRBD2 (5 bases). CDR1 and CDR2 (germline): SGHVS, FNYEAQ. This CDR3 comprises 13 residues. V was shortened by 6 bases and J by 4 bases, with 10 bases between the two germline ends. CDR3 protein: CASRPSGYNEQFF. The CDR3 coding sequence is TGTGCCAGCAGGCCGAGCGGATACAATGAGCAGTTCTTC.

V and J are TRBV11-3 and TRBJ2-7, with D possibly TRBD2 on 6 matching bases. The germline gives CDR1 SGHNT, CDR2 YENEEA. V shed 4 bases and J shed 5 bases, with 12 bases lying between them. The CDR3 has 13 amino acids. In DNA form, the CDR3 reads TGTGCCAGCAGCTCAACGACTAGTCACGAGCAGTACTTC. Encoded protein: CASSSTTSHEQYF. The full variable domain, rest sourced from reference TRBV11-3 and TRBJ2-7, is EAGVVQSPRYKIIEKKQPVAFWCNPISGHNTLYWYLQNLGQGPELLIRYENEEAVDDSQLPKDRFSAERLKGVDSTLKIQPAELGDSAVYLCASSSTTSHEQYFGPGTRLTVT.

This CDR3 reads CASSLVGEGTEAFF. The CDR3 region has the DNA TGTGCCAGCAGTTTAGTAGGGGAGGGGACTGAAGCTTTCTTT. The V call is TRBV28, the J call TRBJ1-1; a possible D gene is TRBD1 (5 bases). Germline V CDR1 and CDR2: MDHEN, SYDVKM. Trimming cost V 2 bases and J 5 bases, with 12 bases left between them. The CDR3 is 14 residues long. Drawing the rest from reference TRBV28 and TRBJ1-1, the complete variable domain is DVKVTQSSRYLVKRTGEKVFLECVQDMDHENMFWYRQDPGLGLRLIYFSYDVKMKEKGDIPEGYSVSREKKERFSLILESASTNQTSMYLCASSLVGEGTEAFFGQGTRLTVV.

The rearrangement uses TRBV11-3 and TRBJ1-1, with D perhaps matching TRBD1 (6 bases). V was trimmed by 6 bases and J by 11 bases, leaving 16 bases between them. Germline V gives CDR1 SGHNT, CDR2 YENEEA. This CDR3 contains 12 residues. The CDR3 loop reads CASSYDRTVAFF. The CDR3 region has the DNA TGTGCCAGCAGTTACGACAGGACAGTGGCTTTCTTT. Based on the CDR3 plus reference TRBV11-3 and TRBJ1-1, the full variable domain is EAGVVQSPRYKIIEKKQPVAFWCNPISGHNTLYWYLQNLGQGPELLIRYENEEAVDDSQLPKDRFSAERLKGVDSTLKIQPAELGDSAVYLCASSYDRTVAFFGQGTRLTVV.

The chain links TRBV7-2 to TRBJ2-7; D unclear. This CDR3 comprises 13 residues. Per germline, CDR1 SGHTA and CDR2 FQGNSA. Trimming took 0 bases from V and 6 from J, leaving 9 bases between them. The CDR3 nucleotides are TGTGCCAGCAGCTTAGCTCCTGAGAGCGAGCAGTACTTC. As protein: CASSLAPESEQYF.

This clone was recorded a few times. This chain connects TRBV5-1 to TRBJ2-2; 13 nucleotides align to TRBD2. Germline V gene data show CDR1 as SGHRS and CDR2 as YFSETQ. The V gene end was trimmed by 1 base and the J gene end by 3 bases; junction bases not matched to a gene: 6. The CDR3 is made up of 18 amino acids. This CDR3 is CASSLSTSGGAYTGELFF. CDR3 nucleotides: TGCGCCAGCAGCTTGTCTACTAGCGGGGGGGCTTACACCGGGGAGCTGTTTTTT.

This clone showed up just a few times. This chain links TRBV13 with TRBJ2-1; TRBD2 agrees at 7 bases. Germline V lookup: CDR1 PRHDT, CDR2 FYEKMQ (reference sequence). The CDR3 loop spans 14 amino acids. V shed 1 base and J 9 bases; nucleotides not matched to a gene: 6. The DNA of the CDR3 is TGTGCCAGCAGCTTAGAGGGGAGGGGCGGTGAGCAGTTCTTC. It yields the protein CASSLEGRGGEQFF.

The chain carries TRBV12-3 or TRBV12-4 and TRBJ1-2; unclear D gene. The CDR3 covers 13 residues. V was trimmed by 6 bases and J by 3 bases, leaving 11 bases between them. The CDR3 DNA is TGTGCCAGCAGCCTAGGATCGGACTATGGCTACACCTTC. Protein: CASSLGSDYGYTF.

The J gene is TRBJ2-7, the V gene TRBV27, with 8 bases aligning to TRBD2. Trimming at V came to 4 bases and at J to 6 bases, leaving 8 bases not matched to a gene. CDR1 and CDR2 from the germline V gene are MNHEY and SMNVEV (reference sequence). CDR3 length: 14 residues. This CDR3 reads CASSSRLAISEQYF. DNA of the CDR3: TGTGCCAGCAGTTCCCGACTAGCGATAAGCGAGCAGTACTTC.

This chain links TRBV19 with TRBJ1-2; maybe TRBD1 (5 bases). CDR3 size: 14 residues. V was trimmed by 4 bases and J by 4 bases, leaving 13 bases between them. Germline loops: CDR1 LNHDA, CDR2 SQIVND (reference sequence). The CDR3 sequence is CASSTTGGTYGYTF. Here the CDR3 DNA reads TGTGCCAGTAGTACCACGGGGGGGACCTATGGCTACACCTTC.

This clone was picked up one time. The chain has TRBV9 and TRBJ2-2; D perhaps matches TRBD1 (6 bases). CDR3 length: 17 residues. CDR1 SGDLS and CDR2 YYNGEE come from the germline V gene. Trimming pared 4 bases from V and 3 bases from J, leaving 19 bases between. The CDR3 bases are TGTGCCAGCAGCACCAACAGGGTTTATGGTGACACCGGGGAGCTGTTTTTT. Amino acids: CASSTNRVYGDTGELFF.

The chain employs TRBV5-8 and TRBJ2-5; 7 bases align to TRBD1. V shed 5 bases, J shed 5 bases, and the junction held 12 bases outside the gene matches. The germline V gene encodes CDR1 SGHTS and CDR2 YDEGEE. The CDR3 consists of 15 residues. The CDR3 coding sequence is TGTGCCAGCAGTACAGGGGAGACGGTACTGGAGACCCAGTACTTC. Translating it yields CASSTGETVLETQYF.

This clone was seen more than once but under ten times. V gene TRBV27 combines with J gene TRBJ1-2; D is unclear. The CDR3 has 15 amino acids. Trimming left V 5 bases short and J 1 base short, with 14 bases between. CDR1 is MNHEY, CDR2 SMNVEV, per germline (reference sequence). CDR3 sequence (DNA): TGTGCCAGCAGTCCCCTCCTAGCCTTTAACTATGGCTACACCTTC. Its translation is CASSPLLAFNYGYTF.

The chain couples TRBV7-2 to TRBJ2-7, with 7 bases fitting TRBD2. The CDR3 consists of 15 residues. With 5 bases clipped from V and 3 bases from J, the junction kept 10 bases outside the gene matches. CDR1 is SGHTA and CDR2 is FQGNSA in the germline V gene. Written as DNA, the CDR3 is TGTGCCAGCAGCGTCGTGGGAGGGGCGAGCTACGAGCAGTACTTC. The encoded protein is CASSVVGGASYEQYF.

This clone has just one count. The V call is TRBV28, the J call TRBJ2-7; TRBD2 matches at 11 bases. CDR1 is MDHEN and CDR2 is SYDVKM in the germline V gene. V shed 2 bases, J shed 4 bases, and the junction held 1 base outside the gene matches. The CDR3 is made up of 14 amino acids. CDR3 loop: CASSLTSGGYEQYF. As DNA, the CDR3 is TGTGCCAGCAGTTTAACTAGCGGGGGTTACGAGCAGTACTTC. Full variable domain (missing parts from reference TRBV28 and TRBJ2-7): DVKVTQSSRYLVKRTGEKVFLECVQDMDHENMFWYRQDPGLGLRLIYFSYDVKMKEKGDIPEGYSVSREKKERFSLILESASTNQTSMYLCASSLTSGGYEQYFGPGTRLTVT.

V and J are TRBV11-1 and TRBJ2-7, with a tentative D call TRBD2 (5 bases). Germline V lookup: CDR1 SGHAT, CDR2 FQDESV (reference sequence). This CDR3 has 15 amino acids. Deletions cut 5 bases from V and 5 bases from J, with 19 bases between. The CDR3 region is CASSPVAGEGDEQYF. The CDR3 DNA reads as TGTGCCAGCAGCCCCGTCGCGGGTGAGGGCGACGAGCAGTACTTC.

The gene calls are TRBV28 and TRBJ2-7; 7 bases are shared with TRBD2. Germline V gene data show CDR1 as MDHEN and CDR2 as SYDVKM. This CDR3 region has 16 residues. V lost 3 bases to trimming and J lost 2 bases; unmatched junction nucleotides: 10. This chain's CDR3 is CASSFQGWTRPYEQYF. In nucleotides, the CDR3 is TGTGCCAGCAGTTTTCAGGGCTGGACTAGACCCTACGAGCAGTACTTC.

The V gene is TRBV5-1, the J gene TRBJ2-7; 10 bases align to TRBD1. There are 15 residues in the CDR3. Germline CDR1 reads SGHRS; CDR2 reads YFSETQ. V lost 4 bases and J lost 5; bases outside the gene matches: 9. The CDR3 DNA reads TGCGCCAGCAGCGCAGCCGGGACAGGGGATAACGAGCAGTACTTC. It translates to CASSAAGTGDNEQYF.